This TCR beta chain is from a study of shared clonotypes between healthy human individuals. Deep-level assay runs were performed. Under the authors' procedure: Junction-only immunoSEQ data arrived without quality scores, meaning filtering differed. The repertoire was sequenced with immunoSEQ multiplex PCR; TCRdb's copy has only in-frame clones and lacks some. The DNA gave D and trimming, while V, J and clone size come from that table. The table shows over 1.4 million clones, with around 97% occurring only once. The receptor was derived from a man aged 25 to 40 in good health. Sequencing was carried out using naive CD4+ T cells sorted from blood. The subset was: CD45RA+ positively selected.

CDR3 in DNA: TGTGCCAGCAGTTACTATGGGCCTCAGGACGGTGGCGAGCAGTACTTC. It yields the protein CASSYYGPQDGGEQYF. The V call is TRBV6-5, the J call TRBJ2-7, with D uncertain. CDR3 size: 16 residues. Germline values: CDR1 MNHEY, CDR2 SVGAGI. V lost 1 base and J lost 6, with 19 bases in between.